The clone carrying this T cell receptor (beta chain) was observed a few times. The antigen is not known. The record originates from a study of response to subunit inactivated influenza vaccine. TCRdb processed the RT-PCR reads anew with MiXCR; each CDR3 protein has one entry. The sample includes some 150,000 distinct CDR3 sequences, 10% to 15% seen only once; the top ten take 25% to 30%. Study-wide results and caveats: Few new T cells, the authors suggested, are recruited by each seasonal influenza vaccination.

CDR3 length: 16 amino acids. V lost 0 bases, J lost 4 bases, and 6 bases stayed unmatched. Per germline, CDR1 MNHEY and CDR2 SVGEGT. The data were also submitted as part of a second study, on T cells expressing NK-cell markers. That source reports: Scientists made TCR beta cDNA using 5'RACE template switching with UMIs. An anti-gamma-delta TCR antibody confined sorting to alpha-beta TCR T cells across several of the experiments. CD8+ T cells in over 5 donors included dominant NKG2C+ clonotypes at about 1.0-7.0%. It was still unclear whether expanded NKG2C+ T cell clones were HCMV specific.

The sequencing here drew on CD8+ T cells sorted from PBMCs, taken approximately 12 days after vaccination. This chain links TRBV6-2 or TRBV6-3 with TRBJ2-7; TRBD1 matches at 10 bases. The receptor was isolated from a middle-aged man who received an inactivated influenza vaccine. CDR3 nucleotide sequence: TGTGCCAGCAGTTACTCGCGGCGGACAGGGGGATACGAGCAGTACTTC. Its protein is CASSYSRRTGGYEQYF.